Following are 25 T cell receptor beta chains from one sample sequenced in a study of cytomegalovirus exposure and HLA in healthy donors. Data came from immunoSEQ multiplex PCR; TCRdb stores just in-frame clones and leaves some out. The sample consists of 150,000 to 250,000 clones, 84% of them appearing once. Material for sequencing was PBMCs. The receptor source for this set is a woman younger than 45 in good health and CMV-seropositive.

The CDR3 nucleotides read TGTGCCAGCAGCCCCTCGGACAGGGCCTTCTCCTACGAGCAGTACTTC. It translates to CASSPSDRAFSYEQYF. The chain carries TRBV5-5 and TRBJ2-7; 8 nucleotides agree with TRBD1. V was pared by 4 bases and J by 0 bases, with 9 bases of the junction left unmatched. The CDR3 is 16 amino acids. The V gene's germline CDR1 is SGHKS and CDR2 YYEKEE (reference sequence).

The chain carries TRBV27 and TRBJ1-2; no clear D. In germline, CDR1 is MNHEY, CDR2 SMNVEV (reference sequence). Trimming removed 2 bases from V and 5 bases from J, with 9 bases in between. This CDR3 region has 13 residues. CDR3 loop: CASSLNGGYGYTF. The CDR3 region has the DNA TGTGCCAGCAGTTTAAATGGCGGTTATGGCTACACCTTC.

The CDR3 protein is CASSGQYYTGELFF. The CDR3 nucleotides read TGCGCCAGCAGCGGACAGTATTACACCGGGGAGCTGTTTTTT. J is TRBJ2-2 and V is TRBV5-1; maybe TRBD1 (6 bases). The CDR3 runs to 14 residues. V shed 4 bases and J shed 3 bases, with 10 bases lying between them. Germline CDR1 reads SGHRS; CDR2 reads YFSETQ.

This clone was detected once. The rearrangement uses TRBV7-2 and TRBJ2-7, with TRBD2 identical over 12 bases. CDR1 and CDR2 from the germline V gene are SGHTA and FQGNSA. The CDR3 spans 16 residues. Germline trimming cut 2 bases from V and 5 bases from J; bases unmatched to any gene: 7. The CDR3 sequence is CASSLLAGGPVHEQYF. The CDR3 DNA reads as TGTGCCAGCAGCTTACTAGCGGGAGGGCCTGTCCACGAGCAGTACTTC. The whole variable domain, filled in from reference TRBV7-2 and TRBJ2-7, reads GAGVSQSPSNKVTEKGKDVELRCDPISGHTALYWYRQSLGQGLEFLIYFQGNSAPDKSGLPSDRFSAERTGGSVSTLTIQRTQQEDSAVYLCASSLLAGGPVHEQYFGPGTRLTVT.

The rearrangement links TRBV19 to TRBJ1-2, with 9 bases matching TRBD1. The CDR3 covers 15 residues. Per germline, CDR1 LNHDA and CDR2 SQIVND (reference sequence). Germline trimming cut 11 bases from V and 3 bases from J; bases unmatched to any gene: 13. As DNA, the CDR3 is TGTGCCTCGCGGGCGGGACAGGGAATCGACTATGGCTACACCTTC. This sequence encodes CASRAGQGIDYGYTF.

CDR3 amino acids: CASSYDRGNMNTEAFF. CDR3 DNA sequence: TGTGCCAGCAGTTACGACAGAGGAAACATGAACACTGAAGCTTTCTTT. The V gene is TRBV6-5, the J gene TRBJ1-1; weak D call: TRBD1 (5 bases). V shed 2 bases and J shed 0 bases, with 13 bases lying between them. CDR3 size: 16 residues. The V gene's germline CDR1 is MNHEY and CDR2 SVGAGI.

The genes are TRBV6-5 and TRBJ2-5; possible D gene TRBD2, 6 bases. The CDR3 consists of 15 residues. In germline, CDR1 is MNHEY, CDR2 SVGAGI. V lost 5 bases to trimming and J lost 4 bases, with 17 bases between them. The CDR3 coding sequence is TGTGCCAGCAGTCGGGCAGGGCGGGGAGGAGAGACCCAGTACTTC. It codes for CASSRAGRGGETQYF.

V and J are TRBV5-6 and TRBJ1-2, with D possibly matching TRBD1 (5 bases). Trimming stripped 0 bases from V and 4 bases from J, with 10 bases between. Looked up from germline, CDR1 is SGHDT and CDR2 is YYEEEE. The CDR3 runs 14 residues. In DNA form, the CDR3 reads TGTGCCAGCAGCTTGGGGGACTCAGCCTATGGCTACACCTTC. This sequence encodes CASSLGDSAYGYTF.

The CDR3 sequence is CASSAGVLTGELFF. CDR3 nucleotide sequence: TGTGCCAGCAGTGCCGGGGTATTGACCGGGGAGCTGTTTTTT. The chain joins TRBV2 to TRBJ2-2; weak D call: TRBD2 (5 bases). The CDR3 runs 14 residues. Germline CDR1 is SNHLY and CDR2 is FYNNEI. V dropped 4 bases and J dropped 5 bases, with 11 bases sitting between them.

The chain joins TRBV2 to TRBJ2-2; 9 bases line up with TRBD2. The CDR3 totals 14 residues. Germline CDR1 is SNHLY and CDR2 is FYNNEI. After removal of 6 bases from V and 7 bases from J, the junction contained 6 bases not matched to a gene. This chain's CDR3 is CASRWTSDGGELFF. CDR3 coding DNA: TGTGCCAGCAGATGGACTAGCGACGGCGGGGAGCTGTTTTTT.

The DNA of the CDR3 is TGCAGCTCTGACGGACAGAAGCCCAATGAGCAGTTCTTC. It encodes CSSDGQKPNEQFF. The J gene is TRBJ2-1, the V gene TRBV29-1, with D possibly matching TRBD1 (6 bases). The V end was cut by 8 bases, the J end by 6 bases, with 17 bases between. The germline V gene encodes CDR1 SQVTM and CDR2 ANQGSEA. CDR3 length equals 13 residues.

The gene calls are TRBV27 and TRBJ2-7, with 8 bases aligning to TRBD1. This CDR3 spans 13 amino acids. Germline CDR1 and CDR2: MNHEY and SMNVEV (reference sequence). Unmatched junction bases numbered 9, after V lost 8 bases and J lost 6 bases. The CDR3 DNA sequence: TGTGCCAGCTCGGCGACAGGGGACGGCGAGCAGTACTTC. Translated: CASSATGDGEQYF.

The V gene is TRBV28, the J gene TRBJ1-2, with D tentatively TRBD1 (6 bases). Per the germline V gene, CDR1 is MDHEN and CDR2 is SYDVKM. Deletions cut 6 bases from V and 3 bases from J, with 11 bases between. The CDR3 is 13 residues long. The CDR3 reads CASRPTGDYGYTF. CDR3 coding DNA: TGTGCCAGCAGACCGACAGGCGACTATGGCTACACCTTC.

Written as DNA, the CDR3 is TGTGCCAGCAGCTTGGGACAGTTGAGAGAAAAACTGTTTTTT. This sequence encodes CASSLGQLREKLFF. The V call is TRBV5-6, the J call TRBJ1-4; D perhaps matches TRBD1 (5 bases). The CDR3 totals 14 residues. V was pared by 0 bases and J by 8 bases, with 11 bases between. Germline V gene data show CDR1 as SGHDT and CDR2 as YYEEEE. Filled out from reference TRBV5-6 and TRBJ1-4, the complete variable domain reads DAGVTQSPTHLIKTRGQQVTLRCSPKSGHDTVSWYQQALGQGPQFIFQYYEEEERQRGNFPDRFSGHQFPNYSSELNVNALLLGDSALYLCASSLGQLREKLFFGSGTQLSVL.

The chain combines TRBV29-1 with TRBJ1-2; D possibly corresponds to TRBD1 (5 bases). The CDR3 loop spans 13 amino acids. CDR1 SQVTM and CDR2 ANQGSEA come from the germline V gene. The V end lost 0 bases, the J end lost 8 bases, and 13 bases lay between the germline ends. CDR3 nucleotides: TGCAGCGTTGAAGATCAACCAGGGTTCGGCTACACCTTC. It translates to CSVEDQPGFGYTF.

This clone was seen a few times. The chain combines TRBV29-1 with TRBJ1-5, with D maybe TRBD1 (5 bases). From germline, CDR1 is SQVTM and CDR2 ANQGSEA. This CDR3 has 14 amino acids. Between the trimmed V and J ends, which lost 7 bases and 4 bases, there was a span of 17 bases. The CDR3 here is CSASDGAGNQPQHF. CDR3 DNA: TGCAGCGCATCGGACGGGGCGGGAAATCAGCCCCAGCATTTT.

The chain is built from TRBV25-1 and TRBJ1-2; tentatively, D is TRBD1 (5 bases). This CDR3 region has 12 residues. The germline V and J ends were trimmed by 8 bases and 1 base, with 8 bases remaining between them. The germline V gene has CDR1 MGHDK and CDR2 SYGVNS. The chain's CDR3 is CASAGLNYGYTF. CDR3 nucleotide sequence: TGTGCCAGCGCGGGACTTAACTATGGCTACACCTTC.

This clone came up a few times. V usage is TRBV5-1 and J usage is TRBJ2-7, with 8 bases that match TRBD1. The V segment lost 4 bases and the J segment 9 bases; nucleotides outside the gene matches: 12. CDR1 and CDR2 from the germline V gene are SGHRS and YFSETQ. The CDR3 sequence is 14 residues long. CDR3 amino acids: CASSPGTGIWAQYF. In DNA form, the CDR3 reads TGCGCCAGCAGCCCCGGGACAGGAATATGGGCGCAGTACTTC. The full variable domain, with the rest looked up from reference TRBV5-1 and TRBJ2-7, is KAGVTQTPRYLIKTRGQQVTLSCSPISGHRSVSWYQQTPGQGLQFLFEYFSETQRNKGNFPGRFSGRQFSNSRSEMNVSTLELGDSALYLCASSPGTGIWAQYFGPGTRLTVT.

The CDR3 nucleotides are TGTGCCAGCAGGGTGACGGAGTTGAGCAATCAGCCCCAGCATTTT. Its translation: CASRVTELSNQPQHF. The genes are TRBV2 and TRBJ1-5; D ambiguous. The CDR3 runs 15 residues. V lost 6 bases, J lost 1 base, and 13 bases lay in between. CDR1 and CDR2 (germline): SNHLY, FYNNEI.

The V call is TRBV18, the J call TRBJ2-7, with 8 positions matching TRBD1. CDR1 and CDR2 (germline): KGHSH, LQKENI. With 5 bases clipped from V and 2 bases from J, the junction kept 8 bases outside the gene matches. The CDR3 has 15 residues. CDR3: CASSELQGGTYEQYF. The CDR3 DNA follows: TGTGCCAGCTCAGAACTACAGGGGGGAACCTACGAGCAGTACTTC.

The rearrangement joins TRBV27 to TRBJ2-7, with D perhaps TRBD2 (5 bases). The CDR3 is made up of 18 amino acids. V was pared by 2 bases and J by 2 bases, with 22 bases between. Germline V gene lookup returns CDR1 MNHEY and CDR2 SMNVEV (reference sequence). CDR3 nucleotide sequence: TGTGCCAGCAGTTTACGGGGTCGTGGGCAGGCGCAAACCTACGAGCAGTACTTC. As protein: CASSLRGRGQAQTYEQYF.

The chain is built from TRBV4-2 and TRBJ1-4; D possibly corresponds to TRBD1 (5 bases). Germline lookup yields CDR1 LGHNA and CDR2 YNFKEQ. The CDR3 contains 15 residues. Trimming pared 0 bases from V and 10 bases from J, leaving 15 bases between. The CDR3 here is CASSQERGSPIKLFF. The CDR3 coding sequence is TGTGCCAGCAGCCAAGAAAGGGGATCACCCATAAAACTGTTTTTT.

The rearrangement uses TRBV2 and TRBJ1-2; D gene ambiguous. Trimming cost V 3 bases and J 4 bases, with 12 bases left between them. Looked up from germline, CDR1 is SNHLY and CDR2 is FYNNEI. This CDR3 has 14 residues. The CDR3 sequence is CASSELSGGYGYTF. The CDR3 DNA sequence: TGTGCCAGCAGTGAGCTCTCAGGAGGCTATGGCTACACCTTC.

This rearrangement joins TRBV19 to TRBJ2-4; TRBD1 agrees at 11 bases. CDR1 LNHDA and CDR2 SQIVND come from the germline V gene (reference sequence). The CDR3 spans 15 residues. The J segment lost 0 bases and the V segment lost 5 bases, leaving 0 bases of the junction unmatched. The CDR3 coding sequence is TGTGCCAGTAGTGGGACAGGGGGAGCCAAAAACATTCAGTACTTC. Encoded protein: CASSGTGGAKNIQYF.

V usage is TRBV28 and J usage is TRBJ2-7, with 7 bases identical to TRBD1. Losses at the gene ends were 3 bases for V and 4 bases for J; bases not matched to a gene: 6. Germline V CDR1 and CDR2: MDHEN, SYDVKM. The length of the CDR3 is 14 residues. This CDR3 reads CASSLVRGQYEQYF. The CDR3 bases are TGTGCCAGCAGTTTGGTTAGGGGGCAGTACGAGCAGTACTTC.